The source of this TCR beta chain is a study of post-analysis software for immune sequencing data. This CDR3 spans 12 amino acids. Germline loops: CDR1 MNHNY, CDR2 SVGAGI (reference sequence). Trimming left V 10 bases short and J 6 bases short, with 13 bases between. This clonotype has just a few counts. Antigen specificity is unknown. Whole-study results and caveats: Versus controls, multiple sclerosis patients showed significantly lower diversity (normalized Chao1). Higher frequency in patients than in controls was seen for five TRBV segments, with TRBV5-6, TRBV5-1 and TRBV20-1 among them.

Included in the TCR beta cDNA libraries were unique molecular identifiers. TCRdb reprocessed the PCR reads with MiXCR, giving one entry per CDR3 protein. The sample records roughly 800,000 distinct CDR3 sequences, roughly 30% being singletons. The sequencing sample was made of blood. The source is a girl aged 5 to 17 with multiple sclerosis. The V gene is TRBV6-6, the J gene TRBJ2-1; a weak D match, TRBD2 (5 bases). CDR3 protein: CANSQRANEQFF. The CDR3, as DNA: TGTGCCAACTCCCAGAGGGCCAATGAGCAGTTCTTC.